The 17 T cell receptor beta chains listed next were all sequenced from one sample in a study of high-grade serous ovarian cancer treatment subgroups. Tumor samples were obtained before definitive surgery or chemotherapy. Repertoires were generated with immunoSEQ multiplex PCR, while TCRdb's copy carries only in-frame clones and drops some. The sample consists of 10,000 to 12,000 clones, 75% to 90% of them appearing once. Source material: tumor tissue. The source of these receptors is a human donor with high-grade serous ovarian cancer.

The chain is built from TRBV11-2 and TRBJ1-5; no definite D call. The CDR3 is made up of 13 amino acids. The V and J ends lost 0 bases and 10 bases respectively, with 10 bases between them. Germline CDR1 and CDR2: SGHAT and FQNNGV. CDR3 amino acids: CASSLDWGEPQHF. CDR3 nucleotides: TGTGCCAGCAGCTTAGATTGGGGAGAACCCCAGCATTTT.

CDR3 in DNA: TGTGCCAGCAGTTTCAGGAGGGTCGGAGGGGACATCCCCTACGAGCAGTACTTC. Translated, it gives CASSFRRVGGDIPYEQYF. The chain joins TRBV28 to TRBJ2-7, with D perhaps given as TRBD1 or TRBD2 (6 bases each). V was cut by 3 bases and J by 2 bases, with 23 bases left in between. This CDR3 comprises 18 residues. In germline, CDR1 is MDHEN, CDR2 SYDVKM.

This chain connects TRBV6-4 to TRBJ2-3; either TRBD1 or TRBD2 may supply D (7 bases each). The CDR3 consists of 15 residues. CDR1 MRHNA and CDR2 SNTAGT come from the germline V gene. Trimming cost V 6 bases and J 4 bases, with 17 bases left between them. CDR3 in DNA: TGTGCCAGCAGCCCAGGGGGGGTCGGCTCAGATACGCAGTATTTT. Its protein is CASSPGGVGSDTQYF.

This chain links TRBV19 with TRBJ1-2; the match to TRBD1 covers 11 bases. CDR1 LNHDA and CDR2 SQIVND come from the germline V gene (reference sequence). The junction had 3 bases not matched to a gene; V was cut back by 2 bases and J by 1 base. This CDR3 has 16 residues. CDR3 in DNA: TGTGCCAGTAGTATAACAGGGACAGGGGGTAACTATGGCTACACCTTC. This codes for CASSITGTGGNYGYTF.

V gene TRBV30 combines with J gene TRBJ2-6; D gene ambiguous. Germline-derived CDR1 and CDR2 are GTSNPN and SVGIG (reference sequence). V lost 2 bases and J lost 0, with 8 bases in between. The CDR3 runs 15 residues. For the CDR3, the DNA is TGTGCCTGGAGTAGGCTGAACTCTGGGGCCAACGTCCTGACTTTC. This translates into CAWSRLNSGANVLTF. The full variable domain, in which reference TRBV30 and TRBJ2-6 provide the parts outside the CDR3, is SQTIHQWPATLVQPVGSPLSLECTVEGTSNPNLYWYRQAAGRGLQLLFYSVGIGQISSEVPQNLSASRPQDRQFILSSKKLLLSDSGFYLCAWSRLNSGANVLTFGAGSRLTVL.

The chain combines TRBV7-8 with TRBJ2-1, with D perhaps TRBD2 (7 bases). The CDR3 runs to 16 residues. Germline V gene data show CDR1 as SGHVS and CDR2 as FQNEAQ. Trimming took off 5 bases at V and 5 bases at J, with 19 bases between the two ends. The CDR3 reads CASSLGGLAGHNEQFF. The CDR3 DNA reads TGTGCCAGCAGCCTGGGGGGGCTAGCAGGCCACAATGAGCAGTTCTTC. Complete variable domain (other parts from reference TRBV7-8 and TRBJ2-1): GAGVSQSPRYKVAKRGQDVALRCDPISGHVSLFWYQQALGQGPEFLTYFQNEAQLDKSGLPSDRFFAERPEGSVSTLKIQRTQQEDSAVYLCASSLGGLAGHNEQFFGPGTRLTVL.

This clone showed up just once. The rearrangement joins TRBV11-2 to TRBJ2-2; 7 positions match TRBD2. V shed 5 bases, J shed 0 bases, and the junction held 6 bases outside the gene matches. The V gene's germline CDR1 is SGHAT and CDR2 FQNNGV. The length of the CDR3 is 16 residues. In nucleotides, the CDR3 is TGTGCCAGCAGCCCCCCTAGCGGCGCGAACACCGGGGAGCTGTTTTTT. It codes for CASSPPSGANTGELFF.

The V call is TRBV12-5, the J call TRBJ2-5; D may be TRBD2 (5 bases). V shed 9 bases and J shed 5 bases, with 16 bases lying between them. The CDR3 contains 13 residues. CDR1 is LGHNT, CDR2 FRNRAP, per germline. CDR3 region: CARPLRVAETQYF. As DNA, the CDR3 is TGTGCTAGGCCGTTGAGGGTTGCGGAGACCCAGTACTTC.

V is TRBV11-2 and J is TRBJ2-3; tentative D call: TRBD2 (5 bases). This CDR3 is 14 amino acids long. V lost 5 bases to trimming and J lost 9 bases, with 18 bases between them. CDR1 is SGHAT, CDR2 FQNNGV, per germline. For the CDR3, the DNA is TGTGCCAGCAGCCTAACCGACCTCGAGGGCACGCAGTATTTT. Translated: CASSLTDLEGTQYF.

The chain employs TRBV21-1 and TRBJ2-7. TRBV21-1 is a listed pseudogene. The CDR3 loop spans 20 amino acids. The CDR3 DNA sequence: TGTGCCAGCAGCAAAGCGCAGAGACAGGCTTGGGCGGGAAGCGGTTACGAGCAGTACTTC. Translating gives CASSKAQRQAWAGSGYEQYF.

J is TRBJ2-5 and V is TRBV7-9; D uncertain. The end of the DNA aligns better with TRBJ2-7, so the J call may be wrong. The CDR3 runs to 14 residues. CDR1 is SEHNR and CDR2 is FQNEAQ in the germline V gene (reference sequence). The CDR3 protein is CASSPPLGSYEQYF. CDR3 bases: TGTGCCAGCAGCCCGCCGCTAGGAAGTTACGAGCAGTACTTC.

The CDR3 region is CASSLVGLRGLETQYF. The CDR3 region has the DNA TGTGCCAGCAGCTTGGTAGGACTCCGGGGGTTGGAGACCCAGTACTTC. This rearrangement joins TRBV5-6 to TRBJ2-5; possibly TRBD2 for D (6 bases). CDR1 is SGHDT and CDR2 is YYEEEE in the germline V gene. The germline V and J ends were trimmed by 0 bases and 5 bases, with 17 bases remaining between them. CDR3 size: 16 residues.

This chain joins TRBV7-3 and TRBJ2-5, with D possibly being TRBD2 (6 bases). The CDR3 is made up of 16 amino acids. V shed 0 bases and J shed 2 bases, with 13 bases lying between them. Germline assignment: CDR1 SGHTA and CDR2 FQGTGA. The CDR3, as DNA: TGTGCCAGCAGCTTAACTGGCAGGAGGGGACAAGAGACCCAGTACTTC. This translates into CASSLTGRRGQETQYF.

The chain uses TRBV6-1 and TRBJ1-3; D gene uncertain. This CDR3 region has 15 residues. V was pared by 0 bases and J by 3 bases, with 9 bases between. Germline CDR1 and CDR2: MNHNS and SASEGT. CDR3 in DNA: TGTGCCAGCAGTGAAGCCGGGGAAGGTGGAAACACCATATATTTT. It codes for CASSEAGEGGNTIYF.

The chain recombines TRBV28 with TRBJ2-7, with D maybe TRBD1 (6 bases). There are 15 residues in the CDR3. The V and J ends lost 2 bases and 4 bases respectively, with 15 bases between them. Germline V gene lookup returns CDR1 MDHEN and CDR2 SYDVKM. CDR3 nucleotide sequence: TGTGCCAGCAGTTTAAGATTCGGAGGACAGTACGAGCAGTACTTC. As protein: CASSLRFGGQYEQYF.

The CDR3 coding sequence is TGCGCCAGCAGCACTCAAACAGGGAACACTGAAGCTTTCTTT. Encoded protein: CASSTQTGNTEAFF. The rearrangement links TRBV5-1 to TRBJ1-1; the D gene is possibly TRBD1 (5 bases). This CDR3 contains 14 residues. V was cut by 4 bases and J by 1 base, with 11 bases left in between. Germline CDR1 and CDR2: SGHRS and YFSETQ.

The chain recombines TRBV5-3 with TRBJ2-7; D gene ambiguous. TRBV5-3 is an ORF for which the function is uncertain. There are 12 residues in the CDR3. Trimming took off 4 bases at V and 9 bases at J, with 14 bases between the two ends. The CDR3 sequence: CARSRLLVGQYF. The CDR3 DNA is TGTGCCAGAAGCAGGCTGCTGGTTGGGCAGTACTTC.